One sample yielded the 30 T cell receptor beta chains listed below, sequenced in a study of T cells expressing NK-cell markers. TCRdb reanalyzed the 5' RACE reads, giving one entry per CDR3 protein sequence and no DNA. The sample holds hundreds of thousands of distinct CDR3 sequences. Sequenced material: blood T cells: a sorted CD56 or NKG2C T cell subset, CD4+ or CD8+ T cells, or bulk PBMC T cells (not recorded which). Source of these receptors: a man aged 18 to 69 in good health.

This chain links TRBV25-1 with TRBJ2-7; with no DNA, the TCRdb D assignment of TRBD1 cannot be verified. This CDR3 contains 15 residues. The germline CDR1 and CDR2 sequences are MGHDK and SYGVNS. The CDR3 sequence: CASSEDIRGRYEQYF.

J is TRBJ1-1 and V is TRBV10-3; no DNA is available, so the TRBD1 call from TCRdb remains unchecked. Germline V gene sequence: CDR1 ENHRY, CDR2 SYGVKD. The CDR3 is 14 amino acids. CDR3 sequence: CAISAQGAPAEAFF.

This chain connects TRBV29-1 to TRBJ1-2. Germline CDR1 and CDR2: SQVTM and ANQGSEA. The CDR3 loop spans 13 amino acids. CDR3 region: CSGVGGLEGGYTF.

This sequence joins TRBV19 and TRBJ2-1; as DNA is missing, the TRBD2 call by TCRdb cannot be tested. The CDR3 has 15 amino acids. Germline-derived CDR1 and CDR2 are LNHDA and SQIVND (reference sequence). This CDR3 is CASSMRTSRINEQFF.

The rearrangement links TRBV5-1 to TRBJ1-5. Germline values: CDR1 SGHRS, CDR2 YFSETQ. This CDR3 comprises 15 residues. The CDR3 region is CASSLSGSPNQPQHF.

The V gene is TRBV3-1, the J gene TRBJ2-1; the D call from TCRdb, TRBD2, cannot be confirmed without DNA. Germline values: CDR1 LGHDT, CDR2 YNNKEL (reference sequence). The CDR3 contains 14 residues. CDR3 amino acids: CASSQVAGRYEQFF.

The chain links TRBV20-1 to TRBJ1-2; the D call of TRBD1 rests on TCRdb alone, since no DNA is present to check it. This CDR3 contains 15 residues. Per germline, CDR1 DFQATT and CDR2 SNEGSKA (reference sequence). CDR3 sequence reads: CSAGKPIDRPYGYTF.

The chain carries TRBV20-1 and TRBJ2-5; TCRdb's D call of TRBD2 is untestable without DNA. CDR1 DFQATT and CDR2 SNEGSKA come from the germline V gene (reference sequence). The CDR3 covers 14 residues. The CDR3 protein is CSAPDGTSGETQYF.

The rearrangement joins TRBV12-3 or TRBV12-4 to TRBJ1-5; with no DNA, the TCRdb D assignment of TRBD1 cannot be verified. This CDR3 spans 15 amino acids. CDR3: CASTFRTGPNQPQHF.

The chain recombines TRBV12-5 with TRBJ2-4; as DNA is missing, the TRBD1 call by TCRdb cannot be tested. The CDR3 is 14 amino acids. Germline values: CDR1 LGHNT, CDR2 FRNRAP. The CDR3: CASAGSLAKNIQYF. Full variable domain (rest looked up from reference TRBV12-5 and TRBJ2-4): DARVTQTPRHKVTEMGQEVTMRCQPILGHNTVFWYRQTMMQGLELLAYFRNRAPLDDSGMPKDRFSAEMPDATLATLKIQPSEPRDSAVYFCASAGSLAKNIQYFGAGTRLSVL.

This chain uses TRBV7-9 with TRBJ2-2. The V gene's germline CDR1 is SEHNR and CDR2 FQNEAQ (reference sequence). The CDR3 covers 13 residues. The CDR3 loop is CASSSIYTGELFF.

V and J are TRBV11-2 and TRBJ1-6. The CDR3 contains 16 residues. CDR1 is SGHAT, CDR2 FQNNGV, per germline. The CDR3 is CASSRSDGVYNSPLHF. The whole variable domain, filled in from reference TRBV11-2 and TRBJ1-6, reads EAGVAQSPRYKIIEKRQSVAFWCNPISGHATLYWYQQILGQGPKLLIQFQNNGVVDDSQLPKDRFSAERLKGVDSTLKIQPAKLEDSAVYLCASSRSDGVYNSPLHFGNGTRLTVT.

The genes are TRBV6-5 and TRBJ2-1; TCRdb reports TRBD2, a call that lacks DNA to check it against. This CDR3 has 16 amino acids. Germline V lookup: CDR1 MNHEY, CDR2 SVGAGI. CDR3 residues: CASSYSRLAGGPGQFF.

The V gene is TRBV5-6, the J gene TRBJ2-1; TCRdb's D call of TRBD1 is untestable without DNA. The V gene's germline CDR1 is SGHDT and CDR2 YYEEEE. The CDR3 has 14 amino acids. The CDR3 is CASSRRQLNNEQFF.

CDR3 loop: CASSWSVGFRTDTQYF. The chain links TRBV11-2 to TRBJ2-3. Germline V lookup: CDR1 SGHAT, CDR2 FQNNGV. The CDR3 has 16 amino acids. Combining the CDR3 with reference TRBV11-2 and TRBJ2-3 gives the whole variable domain EAGVAQSPRYKIIEKRQSVAFWCNPISGHATLYWYQQILGQGPKLLIQFQNNGVVDDSQLPKDRFSAERLKGVDSTLKIQPAKLEDSAVYLCASSWSVGFRTDTQYFGPGTRLTVL.

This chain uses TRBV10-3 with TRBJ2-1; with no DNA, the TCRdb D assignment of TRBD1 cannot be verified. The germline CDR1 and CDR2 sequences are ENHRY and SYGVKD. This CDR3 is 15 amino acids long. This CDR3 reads CAISMGQGELGEQFF.

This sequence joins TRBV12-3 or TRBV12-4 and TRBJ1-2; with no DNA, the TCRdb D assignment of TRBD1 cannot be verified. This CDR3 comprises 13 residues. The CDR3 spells CASSLGTPRGYTF.

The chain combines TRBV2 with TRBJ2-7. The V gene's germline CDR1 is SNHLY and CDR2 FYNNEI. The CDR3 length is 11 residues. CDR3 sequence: CASRNTVEQYF.

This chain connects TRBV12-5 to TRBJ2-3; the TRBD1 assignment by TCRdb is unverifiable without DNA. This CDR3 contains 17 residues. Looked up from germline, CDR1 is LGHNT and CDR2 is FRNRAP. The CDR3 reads CASGLVIWGNPSDTQYF.

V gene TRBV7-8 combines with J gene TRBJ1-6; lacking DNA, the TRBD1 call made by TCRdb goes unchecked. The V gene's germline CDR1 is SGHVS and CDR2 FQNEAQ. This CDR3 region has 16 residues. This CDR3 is CASSSSRQSYNSPLHF.

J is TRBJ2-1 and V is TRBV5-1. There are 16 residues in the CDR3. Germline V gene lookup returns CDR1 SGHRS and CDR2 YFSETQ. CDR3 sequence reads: CASSLALSSSYNEQFF.

CDR3 in amino acids: CSARGSGGPRNTEAFF. The chain carries TRBV20-1 and TRBJ1-1. Germline CDR1 and CDR2: DFQATT and SNEGSKA (reference sequence). There are 16 residues in the CDR3.

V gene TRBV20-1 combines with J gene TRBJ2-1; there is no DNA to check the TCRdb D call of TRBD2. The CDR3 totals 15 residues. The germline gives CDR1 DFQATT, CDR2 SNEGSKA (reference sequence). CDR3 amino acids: CSARDAASHGNEQFF.

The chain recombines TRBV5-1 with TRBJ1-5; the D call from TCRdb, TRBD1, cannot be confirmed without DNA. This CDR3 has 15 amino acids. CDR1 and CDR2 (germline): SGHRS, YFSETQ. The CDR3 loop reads CASSFGPGGNQPQHF.

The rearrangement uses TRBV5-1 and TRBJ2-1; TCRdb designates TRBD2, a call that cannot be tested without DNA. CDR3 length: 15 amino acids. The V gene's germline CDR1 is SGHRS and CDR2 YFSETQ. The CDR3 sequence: CASRGGGGAYNEQFF.

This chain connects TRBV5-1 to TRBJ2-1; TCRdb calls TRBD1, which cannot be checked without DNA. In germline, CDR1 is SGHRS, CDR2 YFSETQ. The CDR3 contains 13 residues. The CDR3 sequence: CASRLRADNEQFF.

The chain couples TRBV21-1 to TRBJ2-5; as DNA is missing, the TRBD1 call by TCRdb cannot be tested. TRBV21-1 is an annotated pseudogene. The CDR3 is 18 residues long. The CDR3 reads CASTNGANGTGPGETQYF.

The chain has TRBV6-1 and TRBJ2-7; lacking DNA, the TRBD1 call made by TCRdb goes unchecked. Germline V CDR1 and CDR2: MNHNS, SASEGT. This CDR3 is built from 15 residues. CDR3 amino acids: CASSTRDRGLLEQYF.

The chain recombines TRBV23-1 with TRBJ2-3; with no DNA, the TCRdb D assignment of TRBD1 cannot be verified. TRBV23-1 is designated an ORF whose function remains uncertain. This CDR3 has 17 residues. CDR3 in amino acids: CASSHLTGQTITDTQYF.

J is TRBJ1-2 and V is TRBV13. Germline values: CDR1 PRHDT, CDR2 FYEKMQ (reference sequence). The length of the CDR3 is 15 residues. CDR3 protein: CASSLSARLGYGYTF.